This T cell receptor (beta chain) was recorded in a study of cytomegalovirus exposure and HLA in healthy donors listed by TCRdb under 2017. About the investigation overall: In an earlier analysis of some 610 of the donors, about 270 Gb of sequence data and 90 million to 120 million unique TCR beta sequences from about 190 million T cells were reported. Approximately 310 gigabases of sequencing data and approximately 80 million unique TCR sequences were included in an early release covering around 600 HLA-typed donors. Among the roughly 400 genotyped donors, about 83% belonged to the genetic ancestry cluster associated with self-reported Caucasian donors. The aim of the study was to test whether cataloging public T cell receptors could identify signatures of past pathogen exposure. The study used immunosequencing to profile the T cell repertoires of approximately 650 subjects and linked those repertoires to cytomegalovirus serostatus. A separate validation cohort of about 110 different subjects was used in addition to the approximately 610-subject first cohort. To predict cytomegalovirus infection status, the study brought together high-throughput TCR immunosequencing, statistical association of individual TCRs with disease status, and machine learning. To study patterns of TCR occurrence, a later analysis re-analyzed previously published TCR beta repertoires from around 670 donors and added high-resolution HLA genotyping. Rather than using new phenotypic data, the later analysis identified candidate immune exposures from TCR beta sequences and from how often those sequences occurred across donors. To decide whether each TCR beta V gene segment behaved as functional or pseudogenic, an earlier analysis of nearly 600 of the donors relied on high-throughput TCR beta sequencing. Donor age, sex, ethnicity and CMV serostatus were collected together with the repertoire data. In a later genetic analysis, genome-wide SNP genotypes for about three fifths of the roughly 670 donors were used, and that subset was treated as a discovery cohort. Every discovery cohort repertoire had been produced on one sequencing platform. HLA typing covered class I and class II loci at four-digit resolution. The number of typed donors differed by locus: roughly 629-640 for A, B, C, DRB1 and DQB1; approximately 540 for DQA1; approximately 610 for DPA1; and 450 to 480 for DPB1. Four to six DR-DQ haplotypes were handled as single units for association and clustering, since linkage in the cohort was strong. Across 300 to 400 genotyped donors of the cohort, an average of roughly 250,000 unique TCR beta nucleotide sequences per donor were sequenced, and around 19% of those sequences were non-productive. Paper-wide results and their limitations: Compared with equally common non-associated chains, HLA-associated TCR beta chains in a later analysis were more clonally expanded and had lower generation probabilities. Across donors, most TCR sequences were observed very rarely, whereas some public TCRs were present in many individuals. Linkage disequilibrium might explain the correlated functional status among segregating V segments, but an unknown experimental factor could not be ruled out. Specific HLA alleles were associated with over 15,000 TCR beta sequences at a false discovery rate of 0.05 in a later analysis. For the cohort, immune exposure information was limited to CMV serostatus. In a later genetic analysis, a missense DCLRE1C variant was associated with V-gene and J-gene trimming of TCR beta chains, and the association was replicated in an independent cohort. The sequencing pipeline was judged likely to have produced a cluster of highly shared sequence variants as a technical artifact. When HLA alleles, especially DR and DQ, strongly co-occurred, TCR associations were difficult to assign to individual alleles. In both the original and validation cohorts, the classifier was reported to diagnose cytomegalovirus status with high specificity and sensitivity. A further reported finding was that TCR beta sequences accurately predicted the HLA-A and HLA-B alleles for most subjects in the first cohort. In the study, roughly 160 TCR beta chains were listed as associated with cytomegalovirus. It was suggested by the authors that the approach could potentially be generalized to other disease states and immunological phenotypes. According to a later analysis, parvovirus B19, influenza, CMV and Epstein-Barr virus appeared linked to several top co-occurrence clusters. A later analysis found that TCR association rates varied across HLA loci, with DRB1 alleles showing the most associated TCRs and HLA-C alleles the fewest. Because HLA typing was missing for some donors at each locus, association tests included only the typed subset. In a later analysis, most CMV-associated TCR beta chains were found to appear HLA-restricted, with HLA associations seemingly driven largely by CMV exposure. Some IMGT-functional V segments, including TRBV6-2 and TRBV6-3, could not be told apart with the 87-base-pair reads, so those segments were excluded. Because counts were too low, seventeen rarely observed V segments, including chromosome 9 orphons, were left out of the earlier analysis of approximately 500 of the donors. Only TCR beta chains were sequenced in this cohort, and the absence of alpha or paired-chain data limited detectable features. The presence/absence analyses assumed that sequencing depth was roughly uniform across donors, and that assumption may not be true. In an earlier analysis of 587 of the donors, most TCR beta V segments were observed in productive rearrangements about 90% or about 30% of the time, broadly matching IMGT annotations. According to a later genetic analysis, donors in an Asian-associated ancestry cluster had fewer N-insertions in productive TCRs than the approximately 700-donor mean. A few of the identified cytomegalovirus-associated TCR beta chains were confirmed in vitro to be specific for cytomegalovirus antigens.

In total, around 600 healthy bone marrow donors made up the cohort. Cohort members were all nominally healthy when sampled, although unrecorded immune exposures were likely present. The donor tested CMV seropositive and was one of the 289 seropositive cohort members. A peripheral blood sample was provided by each donor, and peripheral blood mononuclear cells were used for TCR beta sequencing. Genomic DNA was extracted from the blood cell samples with the Qiagen DNeasy Blood Extraction Kit. In the case of this clone: Its antigen remains unidentified. Nothing much larger sits one base from this clone, and base qualities are not available.

The CDR3 spans 11 residues, from the cysteine through the phenylalanine. The DNA shown is the 33-base CDR3, in frame from base 1. For CDR1 and CDR2, the germline V gene lists MDHEN and SYDVKM. V and J are truncated by 6 bases and 2 bases respectively, leaving an intervening sequence of 4 bases. Library construction relied on the immunoSEQ multiplex PCR assay. For the multiplex PCR, a mixture combining 60 forward primers for TCR Vbeta segments and 13 reverse primers for TCR Jbeta segments was used. The CDR3 region of rearranged TCR beta genes was amplified from genomic DNA with a multiplex PCR assay. Amplified TCR beta libraries were sequenced as 87-base-pair reads on the Illumina HiSeq System. On the study's bioinformatics: A later analysis tallied 75 million to 95 million unique TCR beta chains across the 700 or so repertoires, and 10 million to 11 million of those chains were shared by two or more donors. To remove PCR and sequencing errors, raw reads were error-corrected and collapsed into unique sequences using a nearest-neighbor algorithm that merged closely related sequences. Alignment of CDR3 sequences to IMGT reference sequences was used to assign V, D and J gene segments. For a sequence to be retained, at least a six-nucleotide match to both a V gene segment and a J gene segment was required. Rearrangements were called productive when the CDR3 lacked stop codons and stayed in frame with V and J; all others were non-productive. Following IMGT convention, CDR3 was defined as the stretch from the second conserved V-encoded cysteine to the conserved J-encoded phenylalanine. The earlier analysis of a few hundred of the donors excluded sequences that lacked an unambiguous match to a single V gene segment. An earlier analysis of a few hundred of the donors classified V segments as functional when productive rearrangements were above 56.7% and as segregating when the standard deviation between donors was above 5%. A statistical classification framework was developed to diagnose cytomegalovirus status using the catalog of TCR beta chain sequences. In a later analysis, TCR nucleotide sequences were compared against IMGT/GENE-DB human TR gene sequences so that V and J genes could be assigned. Using the TCRdist pipeline, a later analysis assigned CDR3 sequences along with most-parsimonious VDJ recombination scenarios. A later analysis defined each TCR beta chain by its CDR3 amino acid sequence plus V-gene family, and excluded reads lacking a unique V-gene family. To address suspected cross-contamination and a sequencing artifact, a later analysis removed roughly 580 highly shared, low-generation-probability nucleotide sequences. For each public chain, a later analysis derived a clonal expansion index from normalized ranks of inferred template counts within each repertoire. In a later analysis, generation probabilities were computed using a VDJ recombination model fitted to out-of-frame rearrangements, and the results were checked against IGoR. Hypergeometric tests were used in a later analysis to score TCR-TCR, TCR-HLA and TCR-CMV co-occurrence, with a repertoire-size bias correction applied to the TCR pairs. In a later analysis, false discovery rates were estimated by permuting HLA or CMV assignments 20 times. In a later analysis, co-occurring TCRs were grouped using DBSCAN, with TCRdist sequence similarity added in when clustering inside HLA-allele-positive subsets. Repertoires with fewer than 30,000 or more than 120,000 public chains were left out of co-occurrence clustering, as were four to six repertoires with anomalous nucleotide sharing. This is the immuneACCESS table as TCRdb keeps it, with only in-frame sequences that have V and J called. A part of the clones is gone; compared with another copy, unresolved V genes explain less than half, and the rest is unexplained. That table gives V, J and clone size, and the DNA gave D and trimming. In this sample the table shows over 70,000 clones, roughly 70% of which occur a single time. About a fifth of the sample comes from the top ten.

In this chain, TRBV28 is recombined with TRBJ1-1, with no confidently assigned D gene. Material: PBMCs. This receptor was identified in a man between 25 and 39 years old in good health and CMV-seropositive. The CDR3 here reads CASSPNTEAFF. The DNA sequence is given as TGTGCCAGCAGCCCTAACACTGAAGCTTTCTTT.